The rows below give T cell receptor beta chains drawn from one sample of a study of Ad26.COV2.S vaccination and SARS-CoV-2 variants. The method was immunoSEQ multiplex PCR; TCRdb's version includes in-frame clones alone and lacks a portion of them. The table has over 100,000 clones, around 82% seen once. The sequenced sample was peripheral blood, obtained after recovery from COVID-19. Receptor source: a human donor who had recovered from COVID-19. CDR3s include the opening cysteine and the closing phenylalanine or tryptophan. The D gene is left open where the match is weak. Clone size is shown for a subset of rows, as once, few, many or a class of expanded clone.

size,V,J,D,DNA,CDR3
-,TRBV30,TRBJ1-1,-,TGTGCCAAAATAGACGGTGGCACTGAAGCTTTCTTT,CAKIDGGTEAFF
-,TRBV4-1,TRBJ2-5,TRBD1,TGCGCCAGCAGCTCCCCCCCTGGGGGGACAGGCCAAGAGACCCAGTACTTC,CASSSPPGGTGQETQYF
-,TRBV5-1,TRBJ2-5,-,TGCGCCAGCAGCCCCGACAGCGGAGAGACCCAGTACTTC,CASSPDSGETQYF
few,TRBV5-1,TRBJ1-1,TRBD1,TGCGCCAGCAGCTACCAGGGGGGTGAGACTGAAGCTTTCTTT,CASSYQGGETEAFF
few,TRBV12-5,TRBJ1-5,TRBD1,TGTGCTAGTGGCCCGGGACAGGGGAATCAGCCCCAGCATTTT,CASGPGQGNQPQHF
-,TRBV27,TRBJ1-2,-,TGTGCCAGCAGTTTCGGCAGGGACTATGGCTACACCTTC,CASSFGRDYGYTF
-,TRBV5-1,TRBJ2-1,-,TGCGCCAGCAGCTTGGAGGTGGGCAGGTCTTCCTACAATGAGCAGTTCTTC,CASSLEVGRSSYNEQFF
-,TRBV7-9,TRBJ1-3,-,TGTGCCAGCAGCCTAGGGGGACTGTTAAACACCATATATTTT,CASSLGGLLNTIYF
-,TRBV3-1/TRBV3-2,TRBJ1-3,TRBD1,TGTGCCAGCAGTCCTTTGCAACCGTGGGCAGGGGGAGGAAACACCATATATTTT,CASSPLQPWAGGGNTIYF
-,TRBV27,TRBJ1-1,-,TGTGCCAGCAACAAAGGGCCAGGGGCGAAACCTGAAGCTTTCTTT,CASNKGPGAKPEAFF
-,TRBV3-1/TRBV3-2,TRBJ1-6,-,TGTGCCAGCAGCCAAGTAGCCACGGGGGATTCACCCCTCCACTTT,CASSQVATGDSPLHF
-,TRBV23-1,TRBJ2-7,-,TGCGCCAGCAGTCCCCCGGGCTTCAGCTCCTACGAGCAGTACTTC,CASSPPGFSSYEQYF
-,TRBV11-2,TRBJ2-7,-,TGTGCCAGCAGCTTCGGTTTATTGGGGCAGGGACGATACGAGCAGTACTTC,CASSFGLLGQGRYEQYF
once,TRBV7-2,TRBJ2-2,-,TGTGCCAGCAGCTTCGAGGGGCGCGGAACCGGGGAGCTGTTTTTT,CASSFEGRGTGELFF
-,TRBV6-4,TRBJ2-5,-,TGTGCCAGCAGGCCGGACAGAGAAGAGACCCAGTACTTC,CASRPDREETQYF
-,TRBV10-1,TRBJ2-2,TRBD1,TGCGCCAGCAGTCCAACAGGGGTTCGAACCGGGGAGCTGTTTTTT,CASSPTGVRTGELFF
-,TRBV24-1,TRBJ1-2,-,TGTGCCACCAGTGAGGTCCCGTGGGGGCGCGGTAATGGCTACACCTTC,CATSEVPWGRGNGYTF
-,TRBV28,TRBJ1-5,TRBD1,TGTGCCAGCAGCTACTCATCAGGGGGCTCGCGCAATCAGCCCCAGCATTTT,CASSYSSGGSRNQPQHF
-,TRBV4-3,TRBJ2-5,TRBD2,TGCGCCAGCAGCCAAGCTAGCGGGGGACCGGAAGAGACCCAGTACTTC,CASSQASGGPEETQYF
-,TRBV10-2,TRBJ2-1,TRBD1,TGCGCCAGCGGGAGACAGGGGGGCAATGAGCAGTTCTTC,CASGRQGGNEQFF
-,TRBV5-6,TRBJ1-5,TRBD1,TGTGCCAGCAGCCGACAGGGGGCCGGCAATCAGCCCCAGCATTTT,CASSRQGAGNQPQHF
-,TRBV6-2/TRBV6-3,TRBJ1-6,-,TGTGCCAGCAGCCTCCAAACCGGGAACCCAGGGAGCTCCTATAATTCACCCCTCCACTTT,CASSLQTGNPGSSYNSPLHF
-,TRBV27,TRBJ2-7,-,TGTGCCAGCAGTTTAGATGGCAGAATCTACGAGCAGTACTTC,CASSLDGRIYEQYF
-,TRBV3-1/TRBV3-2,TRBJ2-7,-,TGTGCCAGCAGCTTACGGACCACACCCAGGGAGCAGTACTTC,CASSLRTTPREQYF
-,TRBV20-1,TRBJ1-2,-,TGCAGTGCTAGTCGACAGCTTAATGACTATGGCTACACCTTC,CSASRQLNDYGYTF
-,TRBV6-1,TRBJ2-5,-,TGTGCCAGCAGTGAAAGGACCAAGGATACCCAGTACTTC,CASSERTKDTQYF
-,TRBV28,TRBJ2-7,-,TGTGCCAGCAGTTTGGGGGGGCGCAACGAGCAGTACTTC,CASSLGGRNEQYF
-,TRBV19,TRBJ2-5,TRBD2,TGTGCCAGTAGTCATCTAGCGGGGGATTCGGAGACCCAGTACTTC,CASSHLAGDSETQYF
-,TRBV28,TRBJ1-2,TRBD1,TGTGCCAGCAGGCGGACAGGGGCGGGCTATGGCTACACCTTC,CASRRTGAGYGYTF
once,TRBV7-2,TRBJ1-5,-,TGTGCCAGCAGCTTAGCGTGGGGCGGTCAGCCCCAGCATTTT,CASSLAWGGQPQHF
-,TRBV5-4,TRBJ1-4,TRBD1,TGTGCCAGCAGCCCAGGACAGGGGAATGAAAAACTGTTTTTT,CASSPGQGNEKLFF
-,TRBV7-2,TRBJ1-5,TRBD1,TGTGCCAGCAGCATATGGGACAGCCAGAATCAGCCCCAGCATTTT,CASSIWDSQNQPQHF
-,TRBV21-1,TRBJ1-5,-,TGTGCCAGCAGCAAAGAGTGGACGGTGAGCAATCAGCCCCAGCATTTT,CASSKEWTVSNQPQHF
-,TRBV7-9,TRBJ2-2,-,TGTGCCAGCAGCCGTACTCTAGCTCGCGGCACCGGGGAGCTGTTTTTT,CASSRTLARGTGELFF
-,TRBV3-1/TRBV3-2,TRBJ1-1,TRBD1,TGTGCCAGCAGCCAAGAGGACAGGGGGAACACTGAAGCTTTCTTT,CASSQEDRGNTEAFF
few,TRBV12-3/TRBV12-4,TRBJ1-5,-,TGTGCCAGCAGTTTCGGTAGAGGTCAGCCCCAGCATTTT,CASSFGRGQPQHF
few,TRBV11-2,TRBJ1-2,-,TGTGCCAGCAGCTTGAGGGGAGAATATGGCTACACCTTC,CASSLRGEYGYTF
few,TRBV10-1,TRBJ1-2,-,TGCGCCAGCAGTGTGAACAGACTCTATGGCTACACCTTC,CASSVNRLYGYTF
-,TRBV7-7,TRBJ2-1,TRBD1,TGTGCCAGCAGCACTGACAGGGAGAGTGAGCAGTTCTTC,CASSTDRESEQFF
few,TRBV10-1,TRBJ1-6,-,TGCGCCAGCAGCCCGAATAATTCACCCCTCCACTTT,CASSPNNSPLHF
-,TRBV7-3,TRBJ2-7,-,TGTGCCAGCAGCTTAATTATGGGACTCGCTTACTACGAGCAGTACTTC,CASSLIMGLAYYEQYF
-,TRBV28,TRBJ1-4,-,TGTGCCAGCAGTTTACCAGGGACGAAGGATGAAAAACTGTTTTTT,CASSLPGTKDEKLFF
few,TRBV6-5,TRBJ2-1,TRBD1,TGTGCCAGCCACCGGGACAGGCGAACCTACAATGAGCAGTTCTTC,CASHRDRRTYNEQFF
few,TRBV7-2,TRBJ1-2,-,TGTGCCAGCAGCACTAGGACAGCGAGTAACTATGGCTACACCTTC,CASSTRTASNYGYTF
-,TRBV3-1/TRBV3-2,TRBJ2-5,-,TGTGCCAGCAGCCGACTAGATCAAGAGACCCAGTACTTC,CASSRLDQETQYF